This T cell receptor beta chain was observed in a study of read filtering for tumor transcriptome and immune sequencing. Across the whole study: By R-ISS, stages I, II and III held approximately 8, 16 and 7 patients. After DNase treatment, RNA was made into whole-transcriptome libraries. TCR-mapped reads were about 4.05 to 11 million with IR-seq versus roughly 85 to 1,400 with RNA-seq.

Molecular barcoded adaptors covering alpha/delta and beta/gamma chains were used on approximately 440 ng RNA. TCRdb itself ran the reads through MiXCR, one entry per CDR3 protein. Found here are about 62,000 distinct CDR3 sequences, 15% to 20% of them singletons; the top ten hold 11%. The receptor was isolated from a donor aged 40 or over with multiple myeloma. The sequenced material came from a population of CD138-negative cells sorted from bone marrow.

The CDR3 here is CASSVLAGDIPLQETQYF. CDR3 nucleotide sequence: TGTGCCAGCAGTGTTCTAGCGGGGGACATCCCACTTCAAGAGACCCAGTACTTC. The rearrangement joins TRBV2 to TRBJ2-5; 10 nucleotides line up with TRBD2. The CDR3 length is 18 residues. The V gene end was trimmed by 4 bases and the J gene end by 2 bases; junction bases not matched to a gene: 13. Germline V gene lookup returns CDR1 SNHLY and CDR2 FYNNEI.